Each of the 14 T cell receptor beta chains below was sequenced from the same sample in a study of blood T cells in healthy people across ages. The second PCR ran roughly 6 to 12 cycles with a sample-barcoded 5' primer and J-beta primers. Each CDR3 protein gets one entry after TCRdb re-called the 5' RACE reads with MiXCR. This table holds approximately 810,000 distinct CDR3 sequences, 29% found once. The source material was blood. Every receptor here comes from a woman of 80 years or more in good health.

This clonotype was found many times. This chain links TRBV20-1 with TRBJ1-1, with a weak D call TRBD1 (5 bases). Trimming cost V 3 bases and J 5 bases, with 13 bases left between them. The CDR3 is 13 amino acids. In germline, CDR1 is DFQATT, CDR2 SNEGSKA (reference sequence). This CDR3 reads CSARVGVDTEAFF. CDR3 nucleotides: TGCAGTGCTAGGGTAGGGGTGGATACTGAAGCTTTCTTT.

In regard to this clonotype: Sequence at one end of the junction differs from germline and may be a read error. The chain uses TRBV7-9 and TRBJ2-3; D possibly corresponds to TRBD2 (6 bases). CDR1 and CDR2 from the germline V gene are SEHNR and FQNEAQ (reference sequence). This CDR3 comprises 15 residues. CDR3 in amino acids: CVSSQSGDSTDTQYF. In nucleotides, the CDR3 is TGTGTCAGCAGCCAGTCGGGAGATTCCACAGATACGCAGTATTTT. Together with reference TRBV7-9 and TRBJ2-3, the CDR3 gives the full variable domain: DTGVSQNPRHKITKRGQNVTFRCDPISEHNRLYWYRQTLGQGPEFLTYFQNEAQLEKSRLLSDRFSAERPKGSFSTLEIQRTEQGDSAMYLCVSSQSGDSTDTQYFGPGTRLTVL.

The sample holds a few counts of this clonotype. The V call is TRBV30, the J call TRBJ2-5; D may match TRBD1 or TRBD2 (6 bases each). V shed 3 bases and J shed 0 bases, with 11 bases lying between them. Looked up from germline, CDR1 is GTSNPN and CDR2 is SVGIG (reference sequence). The CDR3 is 14 amino acids. The CDR3 DNA sequence: TGTGCCTGGAGCCGGGGGCAGTACCAAGAGACCCAGTACTTC. Protein sequence: CAWSRGQYQETQYF. Full variable domain (missing parts from reference TRBV30 and TRBJ2-5): SQTIHQWPATLVQPVGSPLSLECTVEGTSNPNLYWYRQAAGRGLQLLFYSVGIGQISSEVPQNLSASRPQDRQFILSSKKLLLSDSGFYLCAWSRGQYQETQYFGPGTRLLVL.

This clonotype has at least ten counts. The chain is built from TRBV24-1 and TRBJ2-1; D not certain. CDR1 is KGHDR and CDR2 is SFDVKD in the germline V gene. Deletions cut 3 bases from V and 6 bases from J, with 8 bases between. CDR3 size: 13 residues. The DNA of the CDR3 is TGTGCCACCAGTGATCCGACGGGCAATGAGCAGTTCTTC. Amino acid sequence: CATSDPTGNEQFF.

This clonotype was seen more than once but under ten times. The genes are TRBV30 and TRBJ1-6, with D possibly matching TRBD1 (6 bases). The germline V gene encodes CDR1 GTSNPN and CDR2 SVGIG (reference sequence). The CDR3 totals 15 residues. Trimming left V 2 bases short and J 9 bases short, with 17 bases between. The CDR3 protein is CAWSSVGGLGSPLHF. The CDR3 DNA follows: TGTGCCTGGAGTAGTGTAGGGGGTCTCGGTTCACCCCTCCACTTT.

The chain couples TRBV18 to TRBJ2-2; 8 bases match TRBD1. Germline V gives CDR1 KGHSH, CDR2 LQKENI. Trimming removed 0 bases from V and 6 bases from J; junction bases left unmatched: 0. CDR3 length equals 14 residues. CDR3 in amino acids: CASSPPTGAGELFF. CDR3 sequence (DNA): TGTGCCAGCTCACCACCGACAGGGGCCGGGGAGCTGTTTTTT. Drawing the rest from reference TRBV18 and TRBJ2-2, the complete variable domain is NAGVMQNPRHLVRRRGQEARLRCSPMKGHSHVYWYRQLPEEGLKFMVYLQKENIIDESGMPKERFSAEFPKEGPSILRIQQVVRGDSAAYFCASSPPTGAGELFFGEGSRLTVL.

In its sample, this clonotype was seen many times. The chain links TRBV7-2 to TRBJ2-4; 9 bases fit TRBD1. The germline CDR1 and CDR2 sequences are SGHTA and FQGNSA. The CDR3 has 15 residues. V was pared by 5 bases and J by 9 bases, with 11 bases of the junction left unmatched. This chain's CDR3 is CASSPLAGTGTIQYF. As DNA, the CDR3 is TGTGCCAGCAGCCCCTTAGCCGGGACAGGGACCATTCAGTACTTC.

This clonotype was picked up many times. V usage is TRBV6-6 and J usage is TRBJ2-5; D is unresolved. The V gene's germline CDR1 is MNHNY and CDR2 SVGAGI (reference sequence). V shed 2 bases and J shed 6 bases, with 22 bases lying between them. The CDR3 spans 17 residues. The CDR3 is CASSYRMAKNSQQTQYF. CDR3 bases: TGTGCCAGCAGTTACCGGATGGCAAAAAACTCGCAACAGACCCAGTACTTC.

This clonotype was picked up many times. J is TRBJ1-2 and V is TRBV12-3 or TRBV12-4, with TRBD1 matching 8 bases. V was clipped by 5 bases and J by 7 bases; unmatched bases: 6. CDR3 length equals 13 residues. The CDR3, as DNA: TGTGCCAGCAGTATCCAGGGGGCTGTTGGCTACACCTTC. Translated, it gives CASSIQGAVGYTF.

This clonotype was detected many times. V usage is TRBV6-2 or TRBV6-3 and J usage is TRBJ2-3; D is possibly TRBD1 or TRBD2 (5 bases each). The germline V gene has CDR1 MNHEY and CDR2 SVGEGT. This CDR3 region has 15 residues. V was shortened by 2 bases and J by 0 bases, with 9 bases between the two germline ends. The CDR3 sequence: CASSYNGGSTDTQYF. Written as DNA, the CDR3 is TGTGCCAGCAGTTACAATGGGGGAAGCACAGATACGCAGTATTTT.

This clonotype appeared many times. The CDR3 DNA reads as TGCAGTGCTGAGGGGGGCCGCTCCTACAATGAGCAGTTCTTC. It specifies CSAEGGRSYNEQFF. V usage is TRBV20-1 and J usage is TRBJ2-1; D could derive from TRBD1 or TRBD2 (6 bases each). Trimming shortened V by 5 bases and J by 0 bases, and 11 bases separated the two germline ends. Looked up from germline, CDR1 is DFQATT and CDR2 is SNEGSKA (reference sequence). The CDR3 is 14 residues long.

This clonotype was seen at least ten times. The J gene is TRBJ2-3, the V gene TRBV20-1, with a possible D match to TRBD1 (6 bases). V lost 5 bases and J lost 5, with 14 bases in between. From germline, CDR1 is DFQATT and CDR2 SNEGSKA (reference sequence). The CDR3 sequence is 13 residues long. CDR3 residues: CSAPERGKDTQYF. The CDR3 bases are TGCAGTGCTCCTGAGAGGGGGAAAGATACGCAGTATTTT.

Points on this clonotype: One base away lies a much larger clone, so this may be a sequencing read error. This chain uses TRBV6-2 or TRBV6-3 with TRBJ2-5, with D perhaps TRBD1 or TRBD2 (6 bases each). There are 13 residues in the CDR3. V gave up 3 bases and J gave up 11 bases, with 16 bases separating them. Germline assignment: CDR1 MNHEY and CDR2 SVGEGT. CDR3 bases: TGTGCCAGCAGTTATCCTAGGGGGGATGAGCAGTACTTC. It translates to CASSYPRGDEQYF.

This clonotype has more than one count but fewer than ten. The V gene is TRBV19, the J gene TRBJ2-7; D gene uncertain. CDR1 and CDR2 from the germline V gene are LNHDA and SQIVND (reference sequence). Trimming took 5 bases from V and 7 from J, leaving 9 bases between them. The CDR3 covers 11 residues. The CDR3 reads CASSDGWEQYF. CDR3 in DNA: TGTGCCAGTAGTGACGGCTGGGAGCAGTACTTC. Full variable domain (rest looked up from reference TRBV19 and TRBJ2-7): DGGITQSPKYLFRKEGQNVTLSCEQNLNHDAMYWYRQDPGQGLRLIYYSQIVNDFQKGDIAEGYSVSREKKESFPLTVTSAQKNPTAFYLCASSDGWEQYFGPGTRLTVT.